This T cell receptor (beta chain) comes out of a study of T cell responses to AZD1222 COVID-19 vaccine listed by TCRdb under 2021. Background on the whole study: Because spike-specific TCR depth and breadth did not differ between the two schedules, AZD1222 recipients who got a second dose at roughly 4 weeks were pooled with those who got a second dose at roughly 12 weeks. Trial participants were enrolled by age into subgroups of 18-55, 56-69 and 70-plus years, and around 150, 29 and 61 TCR-sequenced participants, respectively, were included in these subgroups. TCR sequencing was performed for 230 to 250 trial participants, of whom around 210 were given two doses of AZD1222 and around 26 were given two doses of MenACWY control vaccine. What the study reported, not specific to this receptor: Only five to seven AZD1222 recipients were SARS-CoV-2 seropositive at baseline, limiting conclusions about previously exposed vaccinees. The 56-69-year group was small, and its depth increase did not reach significance, likely because of low power. Most participants were white British and females outnumbered males, and the authors suggested that clonal diversity may have been underestimated. Nearly half of unique spike-specific TCRs reportedly recognized epitopes outside regions mutated in the B.1.351 and B.1.1.7 variants. Spike-specific TCR breadth and depth rose significantly after two AZD1222 doses compared with day 0 and with MenACWY recipients. No day 14 peak-response samples were available, so repertoires were characterized only after the peak T cell response. CD4 TCRs associated with the vaccine covered the entire spike protein, and the dominant responses were in regions 160-218 and 743-854.

There are 14 amino acids in the CDR3, from cysteine to phenylalanine inclusive. Only the CDR3 DNA is retained, 42 bases long and in frame from the first base. CDR1 MDHEN and CDR2 SYDVKM were looked up in the germline V gene. Here V drops 7 bases and J drops 3 bases, and the junction holds 6 bases not matched to any gene. The CDR3 regions of human TCRbeta chains were analyzed by immunosequencing. The paper's data handling went like this. TCRs in the repertoires were compared against a reference library of SARS-CoV-2-specific TCRs that had been generated with the MIRA antigen-specificity platform. Breadth was defined as the fraction of unique TCRs that were SARS-CoV-2-associated, and depth was defined as the fraction of total T cells that were SARS-CoV-2-associated. Each spike-specific TCR was assigned to its reactive spike region and to a CD4 or CD8 class using the MIRA data. Log10-transformed breadth and depth values were compared by one-way ANOVA with Sidak's multiple comparisons tests. The immuneACCESS repertoire file appears here via TCRdb, limited to in-frame rearrangements. These files lack a portion of the clones; in checked studies, under half of the deficit traces to unresolved V genes, and the cause of the others is not known. V and J calls and clone size are as listed in that table; D and trimming were resolved from the DNA. This sample lists over 100,000 clones; about 89% were detected once. Approximately 4.5% of the sample belongs to the ten largest clones.

The time point tag for this specimen amounts to: baseline before first vaccination. Samples from vaccinated people were obtained from the UK trials COV001 and COV002, which included a single-blind randomized controlled phase 2/3 trial of AZD1222 (ChAdOx1 nCoV-19) in healthy adults. For TCRbeta chain sequencing, PBMC samples were collected from trial participants at day 0 and at day 28 after the second dose. In regard to this clone: No antigen is known for it. The input lacks base qualities; no much larger clone sits a single base away.

Rearrangement joined TRBV28 to TRBJ2-5; 9 middle bases align to TRBD1. The source was peripheral blood, collected on day 0 of AZD1222 vaccination. This sequence originates from an adult in good health. The DNA sequence is as follows: TGTGCCAGCACTTCGACAGGGGGGGAAGAGACCCAGTACTTC. Its protein reads: CASTSTGGEETQYF.